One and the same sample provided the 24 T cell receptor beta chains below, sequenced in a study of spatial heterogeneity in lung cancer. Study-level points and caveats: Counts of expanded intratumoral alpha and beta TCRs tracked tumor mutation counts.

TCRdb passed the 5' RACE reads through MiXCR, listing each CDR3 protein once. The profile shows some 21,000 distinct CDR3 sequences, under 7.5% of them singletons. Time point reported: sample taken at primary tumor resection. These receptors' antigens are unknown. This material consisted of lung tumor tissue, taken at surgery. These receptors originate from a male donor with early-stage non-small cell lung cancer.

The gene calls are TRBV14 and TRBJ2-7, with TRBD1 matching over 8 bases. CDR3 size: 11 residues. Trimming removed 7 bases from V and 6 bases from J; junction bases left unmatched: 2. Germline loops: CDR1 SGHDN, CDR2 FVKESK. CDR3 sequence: CASNTGGEQYF. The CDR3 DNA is TGTGCCAGCAACACAGGGGGCGAGCAGTACTTC.

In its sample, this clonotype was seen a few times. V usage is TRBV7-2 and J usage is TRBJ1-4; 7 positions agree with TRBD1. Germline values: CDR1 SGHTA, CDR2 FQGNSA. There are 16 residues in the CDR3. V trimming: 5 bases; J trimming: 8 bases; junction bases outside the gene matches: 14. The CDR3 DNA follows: TGTGCCAGCAGCCAGAGTCACGACAGGGTGGGGGAAAAACTGTTTTTT. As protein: CASSQSHDRVGEKLFF.

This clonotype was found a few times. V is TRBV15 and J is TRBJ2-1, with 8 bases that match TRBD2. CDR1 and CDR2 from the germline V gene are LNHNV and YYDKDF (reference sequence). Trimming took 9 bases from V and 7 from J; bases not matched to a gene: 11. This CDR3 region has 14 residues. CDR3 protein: CATGEREKTNEQFF. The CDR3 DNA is TGTGCCACGGGGGAGCGGGAGAAGACTAATGAGCAGTTCTTC.

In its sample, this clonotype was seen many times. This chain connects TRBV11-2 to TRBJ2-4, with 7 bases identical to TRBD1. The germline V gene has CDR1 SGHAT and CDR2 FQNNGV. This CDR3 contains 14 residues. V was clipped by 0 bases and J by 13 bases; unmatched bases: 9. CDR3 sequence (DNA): TGTGCCAGCAGCTTAGAGGGACAGCGCCAGGGGCAGTACTTC. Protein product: CASSLEGQRQGQYF.

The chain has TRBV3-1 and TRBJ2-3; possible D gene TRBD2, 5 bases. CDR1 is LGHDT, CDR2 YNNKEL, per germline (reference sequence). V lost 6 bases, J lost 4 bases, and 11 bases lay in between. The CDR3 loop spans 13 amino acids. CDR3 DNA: TGTGCCAGCAGTGAAACAGCGGCAGATACGCAGTATTTT. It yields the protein CASSETAADTQYF.

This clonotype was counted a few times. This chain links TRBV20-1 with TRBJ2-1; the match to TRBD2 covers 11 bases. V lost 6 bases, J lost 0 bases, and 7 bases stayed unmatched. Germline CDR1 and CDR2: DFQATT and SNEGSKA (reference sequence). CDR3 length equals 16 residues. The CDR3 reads CSAKLAGGGSYNEQFF. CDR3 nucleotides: TGCAGTGCAAAGCTAGCGGGAGGAGGCTCCTACAATGAGCAGTTCTTC.

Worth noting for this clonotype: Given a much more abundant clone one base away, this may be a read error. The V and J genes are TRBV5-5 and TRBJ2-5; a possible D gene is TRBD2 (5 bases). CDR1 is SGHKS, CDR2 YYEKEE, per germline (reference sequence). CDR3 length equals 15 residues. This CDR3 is CARSFIRGIQETQYF. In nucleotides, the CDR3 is TGTGCCAGAAGCTTCATCCGGGGAATCCAAGAGACCCAGTACTTC. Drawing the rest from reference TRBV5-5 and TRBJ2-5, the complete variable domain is DAGVTQSPTHLIKTRGQQVTLRCSPISGHKSVSWYQQVLGQGPQFIFQYYEKEERGRGNFPDRFSARQFPNYSSELNVNALLLGDSALYLCARSFIRGIQETQYFGPGTRLLVL.

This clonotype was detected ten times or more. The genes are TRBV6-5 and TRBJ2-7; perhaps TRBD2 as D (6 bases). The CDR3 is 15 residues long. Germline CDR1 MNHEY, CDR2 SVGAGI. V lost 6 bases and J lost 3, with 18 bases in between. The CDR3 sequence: CASRTGVSPVYEQYF. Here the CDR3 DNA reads TGTGCCAGCAGAACGGGGGTCTCCCCGGTCTACGAGCAGTACTTC.

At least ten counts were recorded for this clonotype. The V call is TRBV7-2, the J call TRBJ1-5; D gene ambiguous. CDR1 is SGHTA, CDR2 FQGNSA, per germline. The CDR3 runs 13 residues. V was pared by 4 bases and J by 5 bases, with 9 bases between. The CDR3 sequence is CASSSSAYQPQHF. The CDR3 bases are TGTGCCAGCAGCTCCTCCGCTTATCAGCCCCAGCATTTT.

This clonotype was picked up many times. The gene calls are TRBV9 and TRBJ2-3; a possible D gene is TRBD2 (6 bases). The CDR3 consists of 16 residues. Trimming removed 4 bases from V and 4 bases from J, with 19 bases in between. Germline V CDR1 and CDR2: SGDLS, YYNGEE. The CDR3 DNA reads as TGTGCCAGCAGCTCCACCGACCGGGACTGGTCAGATACGCAGTATTTT. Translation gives CASSSTDRDWSDTQYF.

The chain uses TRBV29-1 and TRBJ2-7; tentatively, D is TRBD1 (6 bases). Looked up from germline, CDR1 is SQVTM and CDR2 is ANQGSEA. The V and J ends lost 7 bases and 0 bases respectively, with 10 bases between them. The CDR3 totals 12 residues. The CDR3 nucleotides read TGCAGCGGGCAGGGGAACTCCTACGAGCAGTACTTC. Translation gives CSGQGNSYEQYF.

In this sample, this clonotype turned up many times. The CDR3 protein is CAIAGTTETQYF. Written as DNA, the CDR3 is TGTGCCATCGCGGGGACGACAGAGACCCAGTACTTC. V usage is TRBV6-5 and J usage is TRBJ2-5, with a possible D match to TRBD2 (6 bases). The germline V gene encodes CDR1 MNHEY and CDR2 SVGAGI. Trimming stripped 10 bases from V and 4 bases from J, with 13 bases between. The CDR3 is made up of 12 amino acids.

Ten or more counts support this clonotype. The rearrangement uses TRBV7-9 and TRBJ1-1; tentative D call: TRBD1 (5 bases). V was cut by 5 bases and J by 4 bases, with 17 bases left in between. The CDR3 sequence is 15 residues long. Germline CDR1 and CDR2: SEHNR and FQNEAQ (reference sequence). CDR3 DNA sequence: TGTGCCAGCAGCGGGACGGTAACCTGGGGCACTGAAGCTTTCTTT. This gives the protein CASSGTVTWGTEAFF.

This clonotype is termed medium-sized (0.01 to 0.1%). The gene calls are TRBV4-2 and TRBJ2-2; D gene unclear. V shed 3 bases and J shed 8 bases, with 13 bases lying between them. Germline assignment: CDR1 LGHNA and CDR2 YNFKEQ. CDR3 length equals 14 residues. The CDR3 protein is CASSHSTENGELFF. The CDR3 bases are TGTGCCAGCAGCCATTCCACGGAGAATGGGGAGCTGTTTTTT.

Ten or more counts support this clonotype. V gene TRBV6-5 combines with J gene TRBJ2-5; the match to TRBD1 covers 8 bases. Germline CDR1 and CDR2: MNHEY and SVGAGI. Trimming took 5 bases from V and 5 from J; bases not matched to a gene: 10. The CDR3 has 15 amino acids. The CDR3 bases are TGTGCCAGCAGTATAGCAGGGGGCCTTTCGGAGACCCAGTACTTC. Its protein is CASSIAGGLSETQYF.

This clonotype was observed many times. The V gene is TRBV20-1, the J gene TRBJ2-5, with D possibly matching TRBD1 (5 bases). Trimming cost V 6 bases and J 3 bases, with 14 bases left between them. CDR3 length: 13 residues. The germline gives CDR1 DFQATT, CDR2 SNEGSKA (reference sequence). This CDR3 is CSARRGREETQYF. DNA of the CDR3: TGCAGTGCCCGAAGGGGCAGGGAAGAGACCCAGTACTTC.

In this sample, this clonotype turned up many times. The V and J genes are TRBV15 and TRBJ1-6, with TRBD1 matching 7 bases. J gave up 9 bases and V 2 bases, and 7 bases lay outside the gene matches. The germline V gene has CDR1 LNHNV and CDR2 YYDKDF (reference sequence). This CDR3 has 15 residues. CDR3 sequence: CATSRTRQGGSPLHF. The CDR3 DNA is TGTGCCACCAGCAGAACCCGACAGGGAGGTTCACCCCTCCACTTT. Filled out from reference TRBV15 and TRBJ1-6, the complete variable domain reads DAMVIQNPRYQVTQFGKPVTLSCSQTLNHNVMYWYQQKSSQAPKLLFHYYDKDFNNEADTPDNFQSRRPNTSFCFLDIRSPGLGDTAMYLCATSRTRQGGSPLHFGNGTRLTVT.

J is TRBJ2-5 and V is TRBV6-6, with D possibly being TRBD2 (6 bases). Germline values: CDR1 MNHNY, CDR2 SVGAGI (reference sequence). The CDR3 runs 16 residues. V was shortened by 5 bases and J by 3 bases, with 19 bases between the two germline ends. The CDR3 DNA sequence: TGTGCCAGCAGTACCTATGCGGCTAGCGCCAAAGAGACCCAGTACTTC. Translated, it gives CASSTYAASAKETQYF.

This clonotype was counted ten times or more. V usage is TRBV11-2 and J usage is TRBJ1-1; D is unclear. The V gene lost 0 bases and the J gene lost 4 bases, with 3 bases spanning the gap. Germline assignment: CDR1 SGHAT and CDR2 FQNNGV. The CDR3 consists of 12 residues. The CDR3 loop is CASSLEFTEAFF. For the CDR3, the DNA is TGTGCCAGCAGCTTAGAATTCACTGAAGCTTTCTTT.

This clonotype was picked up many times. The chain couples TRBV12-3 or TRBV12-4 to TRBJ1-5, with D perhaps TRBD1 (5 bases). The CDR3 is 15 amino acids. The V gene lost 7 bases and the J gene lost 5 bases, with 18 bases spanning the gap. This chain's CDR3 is CASTPFVGDHQPQHF. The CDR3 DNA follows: TGTGCCAGCACCCCCTTTGTCGGGGACCATCAGCCCCAGCATTTT.

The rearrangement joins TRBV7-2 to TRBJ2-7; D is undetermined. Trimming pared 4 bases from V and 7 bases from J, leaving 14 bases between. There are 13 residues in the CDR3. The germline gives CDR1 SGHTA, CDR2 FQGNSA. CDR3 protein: CASSSPPMAEQYF. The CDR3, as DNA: TGTGCCAGCAGCTCTCCCCCCATGGCGGAGCAGTACTTC.

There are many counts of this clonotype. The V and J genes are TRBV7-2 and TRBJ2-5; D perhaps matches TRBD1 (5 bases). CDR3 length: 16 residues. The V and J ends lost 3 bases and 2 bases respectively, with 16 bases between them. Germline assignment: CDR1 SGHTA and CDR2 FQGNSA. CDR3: CASSFMGLYQQETQYF. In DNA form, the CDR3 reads TGTGCCAGCAGCTTCATGGGGCTCTACCAACAAGAGACCCAGTACTTC.

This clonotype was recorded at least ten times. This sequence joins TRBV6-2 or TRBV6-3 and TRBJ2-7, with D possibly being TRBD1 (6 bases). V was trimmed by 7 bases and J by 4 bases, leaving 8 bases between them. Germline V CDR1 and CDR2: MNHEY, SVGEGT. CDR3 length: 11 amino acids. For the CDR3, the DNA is TGTGCCAGCATACAGGGTTACGAGCAGTACTTC. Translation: CASIQGYEQYF.

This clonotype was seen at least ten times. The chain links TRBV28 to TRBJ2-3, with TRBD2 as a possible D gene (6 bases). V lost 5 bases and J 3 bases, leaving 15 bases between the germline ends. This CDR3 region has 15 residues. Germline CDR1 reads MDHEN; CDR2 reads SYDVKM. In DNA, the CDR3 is TGTGCCAGCAGTCCTACCCGGGAGTTAACAGATACGCAGTATTTT. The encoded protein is CASSPTRELTDTQYF. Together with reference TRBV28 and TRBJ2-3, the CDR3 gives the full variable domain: DVKVTQSSRYLVKRTGEKVFLECVQDMDHENMFWYRQDPGLGLRLIYFSYDVKMKEKGDIPEGYSVSREKKERFSLILESASTNQTSMYLCASSPTRELTDTQYFGPGTRLTVL.